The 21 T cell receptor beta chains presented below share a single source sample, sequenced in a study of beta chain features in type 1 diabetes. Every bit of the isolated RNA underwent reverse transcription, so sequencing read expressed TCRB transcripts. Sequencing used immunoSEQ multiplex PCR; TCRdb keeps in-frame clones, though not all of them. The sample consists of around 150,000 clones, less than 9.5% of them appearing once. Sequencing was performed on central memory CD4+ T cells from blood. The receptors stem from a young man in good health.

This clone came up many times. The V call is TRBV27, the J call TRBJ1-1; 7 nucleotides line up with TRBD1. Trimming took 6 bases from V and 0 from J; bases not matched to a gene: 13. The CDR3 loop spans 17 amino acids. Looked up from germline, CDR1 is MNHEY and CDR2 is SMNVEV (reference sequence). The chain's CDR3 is CASSLTSFGTVNTEAFF. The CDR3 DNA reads TGTGCCAGCAGCCTTACCTCCTTTGGGACAGTGAACACTGAAGCTTTCTTT.

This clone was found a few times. In DNA form, the CDR3 reads TGTGCCAGCAGCCCGTGGGGGGGAGACAATCAGCCCCAGCATTTT. This translates into CASSPWGGDNQPQHF. J is TRBJ1-5 and V is TRBV7-2; tentative D call: TRBD1 (5 bases). The CDR3 contains 15 residues. Per the germline V gene, CDR1 is SGHTA and CDR2 is FQGNSA. V lost 5 bases to trimming and J lost 3 bases, with 14 bases between them.

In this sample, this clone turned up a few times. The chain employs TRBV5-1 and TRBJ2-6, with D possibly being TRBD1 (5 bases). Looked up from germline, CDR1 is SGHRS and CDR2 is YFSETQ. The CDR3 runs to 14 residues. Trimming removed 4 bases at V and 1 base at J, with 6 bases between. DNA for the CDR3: TGCGCCAGCAGCCAGGGATCTGGGGCCAACGTCCTGACTTTC. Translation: CASSQGSGANVLTF.

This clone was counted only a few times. The CDR3 loop reads CATSRVTGGGADTQYF. The CDR3 DNA reads as TGTGCCACCAGCAGAGTCACGGGCGGAGGCGCAGATACGCAGTATTTT. The V and J genes are TRBV15 and TRBJ2-3; a weak D match, TRBD2 (5 bases). CDR3 size: 16 residues. Germline CDR1 is LNHNV and CDR2 is YYDKDF (reference sequence). With 1 base removed from V and 4 bases from J, the gap between germline ends came to 15 bases.

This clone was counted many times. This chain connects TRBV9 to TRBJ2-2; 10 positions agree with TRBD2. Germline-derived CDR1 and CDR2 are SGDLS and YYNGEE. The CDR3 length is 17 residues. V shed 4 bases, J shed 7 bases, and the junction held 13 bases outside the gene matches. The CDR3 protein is CASSLPKGTSEGGELFF. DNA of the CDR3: TGTGCCAGCAGCCTCCCGAAAGGGACTAGCGAGGGCGGGGAGCTGTTTTTT.

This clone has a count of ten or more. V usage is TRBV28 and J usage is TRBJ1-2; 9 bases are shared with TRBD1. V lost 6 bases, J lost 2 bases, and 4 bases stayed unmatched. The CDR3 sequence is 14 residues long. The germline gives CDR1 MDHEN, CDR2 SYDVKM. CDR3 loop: CASSSGQGNYGYTF. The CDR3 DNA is TGTGCCAGCAGCTCGGGACAGGGAAACTATGGCTACACCTTC.

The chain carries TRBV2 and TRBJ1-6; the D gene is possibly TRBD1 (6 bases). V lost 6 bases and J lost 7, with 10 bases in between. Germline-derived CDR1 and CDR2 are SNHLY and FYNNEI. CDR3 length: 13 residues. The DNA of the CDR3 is TGTGCCAGCAGGACAGGCCAAAATTCACCCCTCCACTTT. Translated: CASRTGQNSPLHF.

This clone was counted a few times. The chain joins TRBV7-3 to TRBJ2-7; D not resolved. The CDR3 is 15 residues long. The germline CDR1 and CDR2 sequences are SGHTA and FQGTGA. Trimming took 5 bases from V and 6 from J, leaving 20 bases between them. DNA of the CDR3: TGTGCCAGCAGCCTCTCAGGTCCTGTCCCCGGCGAGCAGTACTTC. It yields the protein CASSLSGPVPGEQYF.

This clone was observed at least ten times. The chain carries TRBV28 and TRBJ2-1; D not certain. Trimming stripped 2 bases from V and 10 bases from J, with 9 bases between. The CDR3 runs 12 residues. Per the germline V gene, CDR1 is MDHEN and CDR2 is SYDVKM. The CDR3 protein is CASSLVQKEQFF. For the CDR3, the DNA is TGTGCCAGCAGTTTAGTGCAGAAAGAGCAGTTCTTC.

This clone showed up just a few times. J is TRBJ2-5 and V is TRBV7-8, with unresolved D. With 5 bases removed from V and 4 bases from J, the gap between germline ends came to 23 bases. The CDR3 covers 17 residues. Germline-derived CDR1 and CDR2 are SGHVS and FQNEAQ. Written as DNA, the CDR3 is TGTGCCAGCAGCGTCCCCCGGCTAGACGGTCTGAGAGAGACCCAGTACTTC. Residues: CASSVPRLDGLRETQYF.

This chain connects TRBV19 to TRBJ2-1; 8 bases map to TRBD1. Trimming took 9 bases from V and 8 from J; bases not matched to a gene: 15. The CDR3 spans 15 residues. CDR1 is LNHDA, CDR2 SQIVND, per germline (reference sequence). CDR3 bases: TGTGCCAGCGGAAAAGGACAGGGTCGAAAGGATGAGCAGTTCTTC. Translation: CASGKGQGRKDEQFF.

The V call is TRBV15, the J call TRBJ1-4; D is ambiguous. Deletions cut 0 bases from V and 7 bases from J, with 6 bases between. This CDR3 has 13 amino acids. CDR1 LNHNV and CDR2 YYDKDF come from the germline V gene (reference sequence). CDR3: CATSRDAGEKLFF. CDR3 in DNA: TGTGCCACCAGCAGAGATGCGGGTGAAAAACTGTTTTTT. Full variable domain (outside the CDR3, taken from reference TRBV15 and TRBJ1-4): DAMVIQNPRYQVTQFGKPVTLSCSQTLNHNVMYWYQQKSSQAPKLLFHYYDKDFNNEADTPDNFQSRRPNTSFCFLDIRSPGLGDTAMYLCATSRDAGEKLFFGSGTQLSVL.

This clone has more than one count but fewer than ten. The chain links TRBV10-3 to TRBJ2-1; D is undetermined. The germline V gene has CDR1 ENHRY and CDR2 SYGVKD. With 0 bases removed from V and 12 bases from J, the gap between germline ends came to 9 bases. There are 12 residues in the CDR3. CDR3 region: CAISESERGQFF. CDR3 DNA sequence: TGTGCCATCAGTGAGTCTGAGAGAGGGCAGTTCTTC.

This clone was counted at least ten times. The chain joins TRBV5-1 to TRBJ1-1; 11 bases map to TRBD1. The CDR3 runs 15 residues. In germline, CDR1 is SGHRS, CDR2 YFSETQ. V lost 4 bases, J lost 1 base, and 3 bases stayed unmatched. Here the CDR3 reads CASSVGQGANTEAFF. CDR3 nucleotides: TGCGCCAGCAGCGTCGGACAGGGGGCGAACACTGAAGCTTTCTTT.

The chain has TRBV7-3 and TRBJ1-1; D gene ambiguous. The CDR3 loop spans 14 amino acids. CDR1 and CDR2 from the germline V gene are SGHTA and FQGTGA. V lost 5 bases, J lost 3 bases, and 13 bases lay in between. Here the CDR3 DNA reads TGTGCCAGCAGCCTATCACCACGGGACACTGAAGCTTTCTTT. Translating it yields CASSLSPRDTEAFF.

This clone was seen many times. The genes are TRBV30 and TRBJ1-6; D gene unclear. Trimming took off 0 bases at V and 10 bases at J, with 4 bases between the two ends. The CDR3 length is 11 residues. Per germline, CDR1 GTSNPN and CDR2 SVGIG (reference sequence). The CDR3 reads CAWSVRSPLHF. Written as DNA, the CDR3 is TGTGCCTGGAGTGTGCGGTCACCCCTCCACTTT.

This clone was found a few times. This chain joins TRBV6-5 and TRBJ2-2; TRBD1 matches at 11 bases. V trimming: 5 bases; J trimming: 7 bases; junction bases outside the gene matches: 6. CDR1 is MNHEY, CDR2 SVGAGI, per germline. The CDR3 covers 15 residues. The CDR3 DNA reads TGTGCCAGCAGTCGAGGACAGGGGGCGCGCGGGGAGCTGTTTTTT. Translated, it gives CASSRGQGARGELFF.

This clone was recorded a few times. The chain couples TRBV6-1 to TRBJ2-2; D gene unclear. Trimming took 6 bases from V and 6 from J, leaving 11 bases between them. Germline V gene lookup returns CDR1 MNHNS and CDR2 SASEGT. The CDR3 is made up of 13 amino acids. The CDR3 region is CASRLNEAGELFF. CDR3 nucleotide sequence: TGTGCCAGCAGACTCAATGAAGCCGGGGAGCTGTTTTTT.

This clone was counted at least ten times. This CDR3 is CASSQDQQGVPEAFF. CDR3 bases: TGTGCCAGCAGCCAAGATCAACAGGGGGTACCTGAAGCTTTCTTT. This sequence joins TRBV4-2 and TRBJ1-1, with 8 bases aligning to TRBD1. V was pared by 0 bases and J by 6 bases, with 6 bases of the junction left unmatched. Germline V lookup: CDR1 LGHNA, CDR2 YNFKEQ. This CDR3 is 15 amino acids long.

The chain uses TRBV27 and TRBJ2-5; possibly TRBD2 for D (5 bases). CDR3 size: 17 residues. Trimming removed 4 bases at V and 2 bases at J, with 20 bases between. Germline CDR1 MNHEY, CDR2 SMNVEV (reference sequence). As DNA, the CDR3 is TGTGCCAGCAGTTACACATATGCTTTGACGGGACAAGAGACCCAGTACTTC. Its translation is CASSYTYALTGQETQYF.

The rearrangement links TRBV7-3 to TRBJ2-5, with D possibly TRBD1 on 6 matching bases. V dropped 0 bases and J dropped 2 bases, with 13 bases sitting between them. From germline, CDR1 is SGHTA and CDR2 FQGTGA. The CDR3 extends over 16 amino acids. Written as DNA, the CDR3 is TGTGCCAGCAGCTTAACGGGGGCCACAGCTCAAGAGACCCAGTACTTC. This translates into CASSLTGATAQETQYF.